The 13 T cell receptor beta chains below all came from one sample that was sequenced in a study of T cell responses to AZD1222 COVID-19 vaccine listed by TCRdb under 2021. The time point label for this specimen denotes: baseline before first vaccination. Libraries were made using the immunoSEQ multiplex PCR assay. TCRdb took this table from immuneACCESS and kept in-frame rearrangements with V and J called. Such tables lack part of the clones; where checked against another copy, unresolved V genes explain under half of the gap, and the rest is unexplained. For this sample there are around 110,000 clones; roughly nine tenths appear just once. The ten biggest clones cover roughly 8% of the sample. The specimen comprised peripheral blood, sampled on day 0 of AZD1222 vaccination. These receptors were obtained from an adult in good health.

V and J are TRBV2 and TRBJ1-3; D gene ambiguous. V lost 3 bases and J lost 0, with 12 bases in between. The CDR3 is 16 residues long. The V gene's germline CDR1 is SNHLY and CDR2 FYNNEI. This CDR3 is CASSDSINRSGNTIYF. The CDR3 DNA is TGTGCCAGCAGTGACAGTATCAACCGCTCTGGAAACACCATATATTTT.

This clone was seen at least ten times. This rearrangement joins TRBV6-1 to TRBJ2-5, with 7 bases fitting TRBD2. The germline V gene encodes CDR1 MNHNS and CDR2 SASEGT. The CDR3 is 15 amino acids. V shed 0 bases and J 2 bases; nucleotides not matched to a gene: 3. The CDR3 nucleotides read TGTGCCAGCAGTGAAGCGGGGGGGGATCAAGAGACCCAGTACTTC. This translates into CASSEAGGDQETQYF.

The V call is TRBV5-1, the J call TRBJ1-5; no reliable D call. The CDR3 runs 14 residues. V lost 1 base and J 7 bases, leaving 12 bases between the germline ends. CDR1 is SGHRS, CDR2 YFSETQ, per germline. The CDR3 region is CASSLSGDGQPQHF. The CDR3, as DNA: TGCGCCAGCAGCTTGTCGGGAGACGGGCAGCCCCAGCATTTT.

This chain connects TRBV5-6 to TRBJ2-3, with D unresolved. V lost 9 bases and J 2 bases, leaving 13 bases between the germline ends. The germline V gene has CDR1 SGHDT and CDR2 YYEEEE. This CDR3 region has 13 residues. Written as DNA, the CDR3 is TGTGCCACCTTCGCACGGTACACAGATACGCAGTATTTT. Protein sequence: CATFARYTDTQYF.

In this sample, this clone turned up once. The chain links TRBV13 to TRBJ1-1; no clear D. Germline assignment: CDR1 PRHDT and CDR2 FYEKMQ (reference sequence). The CDR3 runs 12 residues. V lost 1 base, J lost 5 bases, and 5 bases lay in between. Here the CDR3 reads CASSLAGTEAFF. For the CDR3, the DNA is TGTGCCAGCAGCTTAGCTGGAACTGAAGCTTTCTTT.

The CDR3 DNA reads TGTGCCAGCAGTTTATCGAAATGGCCGGGGGTAAATGAGCAGTTCTTC. It specifies CASSLSKWPGVNEQFF. The chain uses TRBV27 and TRBJ2-1; tentatively, D is TRBD2 (6 bases). CDR3 length: 16 residues. Germline values: CDR1 MNHEY, CDR2 SMNVEV (reference sequence). Trimming took 0 bases from V and 7 from J, leaving 16 bases between them.

The chain is built from TRBV18 and TRBJ2-3, with 8 bases fitting TRBD2. V was pared by 5 bases and J by 2 bases, with 6 bases of the junction left unmatched. Germline V gene data show CDR1 as KGHSH and CDR2 as LQKENI. There are 15 residues in the CDR3. This CDR3 reads CASSELADPTDTQYF. As DNA, the CDR3 is TGTGCCAGCTCAGAACTAGCGGATCCCACAGATACGCAGTATTTT.

The gene calls are TRBV7-6 and TRBJ1-1; a possible D gene is TRBD1 (5 bases). This CDR3 contains 14 residues. The V gene's germline CDR1 is SGHVS and CDR2 FNYEAQ. V was trimmed by 5 bases and J by 7 bases, leaving 17 bases between them. DNA of the CDR3: TGTGCCAGCAGCCACACGCCAAGCGGGGGTGAAGCTTTCTTT. As protein: CASSHTPSGGEAFF.

The count of this clone is one. The chain carries TRBV7-9 and TRBJ2-2, with D uncertain. V lost 5 bases to trimming and J lost 7 bases, with 20 bases between them. CDR1 and CDR2 from the germline V gene are SEHNR and FQNEAQ (reference sequence). The CDR3 contains 16 residues. This CDR3 is CASSVGNMGSSGELFF. In DNA form, the CDR3 reads TGTGCCAGCAGCGTTGGTAACATGGGAAGTAGCGGGGAGCTGTTTTTT.

The chain joins TRBV10-3 to TRBJ2-1, with TRBD2 matching over 8 bases. After removal of 3 bases from V and 7 bases from J, the junction contained 5 bases not matched to a gene. This CDR3 is built from 14 residues. Germline V gene sequence: CDR1 ENHRY, CDR2 SYGVKD. CDR3 residues: CAISEIGLANEQFF. CDR3 sequence (DNA): TGTGCCATCAGTGAAATAGGACTAGCAAATGAGCAGTTCTTC.

This clone occurred a few times. The chain joins TRBV27 to TRBJ2-7, with D maybe TRBD1 (6 bases). The germline V gene encodes CDR1 MNHEY and CDR2 SMNVEV (reference sequence). This CDR3 has 16 amino acids. Trimming shortened V by 2 bases and J by 1 base, and 15 bases separated the two germline ends. The CDR3 loop reads CASSLVYREPSYEQYF. In DNA form, the CDR3 reads TGTGCCAGCAGTTTAGTATACAGGGAGCCTTCCTACGAGCAGTACTTC.

CDR3 sequence: CASQPDSRVGEQFF. CDR3 coding DNA: TGTGCCAGCCAACCTGACTCCCGGGTTGGTGAGCAGTTCTTC. The chain recombines TRBV2 with TRBJ2-1, with D unresolved. Germline V gene data show CDR1 as SNHLY and CDR2 as FYNNEI. The CDR3 is made up of 14 amino acids. Trimming took off 8 bases at V and 9 bases at J, with 20 bases between the two ends.

The chain is built from TRBV19 and TRBJ1-2; 8 nucleotides align to TRBD1. Trimming took 5 bases from V and 8 from J; bases not matched to a gene: 7. There are 13 residues in the CDR3. Per germline, CDR1 LNHDA and CDR2 SQIVND (reference sequence). The CDR3 loop is CASSPDRGGGYTF. As DNA, the CDR3 is TGTGCCAGTAGTCCCGACAGGGGAGGCGGCTACACCTTC.